Listed below are T cell receptor beta chains from one sample, sequenced in a study of tumor-infiltrating lymphocytes in primary liver carcinoma. TCRdb processed the multiplex PCR reads anew with MiXCR; each CDR3 protein has one entry. The table has more than 150,000 distinct CDR3 sequences, 50% to 75% seen once; the top ten hold roughly 76%. The sequenced material came from peripheral blood. These receptors were collected from a man aged 35-49 years with primary liver carcinoma and hepatitis B virus infection. Each CDR3 is given with its conserved first and last residue. D genes are given only for firm matches. Clone size is stated in some rows and not others, as once, few, many or a class when expanded.

>TRBD1|TRBV4-1|-|TRBJ2-6
CASSQDRLGATGANVLNF
TGCGCCAGCAGCCAAGACCGTCTGGGGGCGACAGGGGCCAACGTCCTGAATTTC
>TRBD2|TRBV5-1|-|TRBJ2-3
CASSPIREAGYTDTQYF
TGCGCCAGCAGCCCGATAAGGGAAGCGGGATACACAGATACGCAGTATTTT
>-|TRBV12-3/TRBV12-4|once|TRBJ1-1
CASSRWGAVGSNTEAFF
TGTGCCAGCAGCCGCTGGGGGGCGGTGGGATCGAACACTGAAGCTTTCTTT
>-|TRBV11-2|many|TRBJ2-1
CASSIFGPISNEQFF
TGTGCCAGCAGTATTTTTGGCCCAATCTCCAATGAGCAGTTCTTC
>-|TRBV10-1|-|TRBJ2-5
CANCRLKYQETQYF
TGCGCCAATTGCAGACTAAAGTACCAAGAGACCCAGTACTTC
>-|TRBV11-2|-|TRBJ2-3
CVSSLDPDTQYF
TGTGTCAGCAGCTTAGATCCAGATACGCAGTATTTT
>TRBD1|TRBV12-5|-|TRBJ1-5
CASGSPGTGGRSNQPQHF
TGTGCTAGTGGTTCTCCCGGGACAGGGGGTAGGAGCAATCAGCCCCAGCATTTT
>TRBD1|TRBV11-2|medium-sized|TRBJ2-7
CASSIDPPGQGSYEQYF
TGTGCCAGCAGCATCGACCCGCCGGGACAGGGAAGCTACGAGCAGTACTTC
>-|TRBV11-2|few|TRBJ2-3
CASSLDPLSSTDTQYF
TGTGCCAGCAGCTTAGATCCTCTTTCTAGCACAGATACGCAGTATTTT
>TRBD1|TRBV5-5|-|TRBJ2-6
CASSLDGRQGTSGANILTF
TGTGCCAGCAGCTTGGACGGGAGACAGGGGACGTCTGGGGCCAACATCCTTACTTTC